Each of the 26 T cell receptor beta chains below was sequenced from the same sample in a study of T cell repertoires in cytomegalovirus infection. TCRdb reprocessed the reads via MiXCR and lists one record per CDR3 protein. Of about 490,000 distinct CDR3 sequences in the sample, around 11% were seen once. The sample taken for sequencing was PBMCs. The source of these receptors is a human donor in good health (CMV status not recorded). Some clones in this sample may be carry-over from other donors' samples.

The chain employs TRBV7-9 and TRBJ2-3; unclear D gene. This CDR3 region has 11 residues. V was cut by 2 bases and J by 8 bases, with 5 bases left in between. The V gene's germline CDR1 is SEHNR and CDR2 FQNEAQ (reference sequence). This CDR3 is CASSLRSTQYF. The CDR3, as DNA: TGTGCCAGCAGCTTACGTAGTACGCAGTATTTT.

This clonotype was seen at least ten times. V gene TRBV20-1 combines with J gene TRBJ2-5; D is unclear. Trimming pared 3 bases from V and 0 bases from J, leaving 8 bases between. Germline values: CDR1 DFQATT, CDR2 SNEGSKA (reference sequence). The CDR3 totals 13 residues. The CDR3 here is CSASQGNQETQYF. The CDR3 DNA reads as TGCAGTGCTAGTCAAGGGAACCAAGAGACCCAGTACTTC.

At least ten counts were recorded for this clonotype. The chain links TRBV7-9 to TRBJ2-5; D uncertain. Germline V gives CDR1 SEHNR, CDR2 FQNEAQ (reference sequence). Trimming took 3 bases from V and 0 from J, leaving 5 bases between them. The CDR3 consists of 13 residues. The CDR3 bases are TGTGCCAGCAGCTTCCTGAACCAAGAGACCCAGTACTTC. Translated: CASSFLNQETQYF.

V is TRBV28 and J is TRBJ2-4; 10 bases fit TRBD2. There are 17 residues in the CDR3. V gave up 2 bases and J gave up 4 bases; unmatched junction bases: 8. CDR1 is MDHEN and CDR2 is SYDVKM in the germline V gene. This CDR3 is CASSLRLAGVAKNIQYF. CDR3 DNA: TGTGCCAGCAGTTTACGTCTAGCGGGAGTAGCAAAAAACATTCAGTACTTC.

A few counts support this clonotype. V and J are TRBV5-4 and TRBJ2-7, with D tentatively TRBD2 (6 bases). The CDR3 covers 16 residues. V gave up 0 bases and J gave up 4 bases, with 17 bases separating them. Germline V gene sequence: CDR1 SGHNT, CDR2 YYREEE (reference sequence). The CDR3 bases are TGTGCCAGCAGCTTGGGAGCGGGCGGGCCCGGGTACGAGCAGTACTTC. This codes for CASSLGAGGPGYEQYF.

Ten or more counts support this clonotype. The rearrangement joins TRBV12-3 or TRBV12-4 to TRBJ2-5; no definite D call. The CDR3 covers 11 residues. The V and J ends lost 6 bases and 4 bases respectively, with 6 bases between them. The CDR3 protein is CASSPGETQYF. The CDR3, as DNA: TGTGCCAGCAGCCCCGGAGAGACCCAGTACTTC.

There are a few counts of this clonotype. This chain uses TRBV28 with TRBJ2-7, with D possibly TRBD2 on 6 matching bases. Germline lookup yields CDR1 MDHEN and CDR2 SYDVKM. Trimming removed 7 bases from V and 4 bases from J, with 17 bases in between. The CDR3 runs 14 residues. This CDR3 is CASTQETSGYEQYF. Here the CDR3 DNA reads TGTGCCAGCACCCAGGAGACTAGTGGATACGAGCAGTACTTC.

The rearrangement uses TRBV5-6 and TRBJ2-3, with TRBD2 as a possible D gene (6 bases). The length of the CDR3 is 16 residues. Germline assignment: CDR1 SGHDT and CDR2 YYEEEE. V dropped 1 base and J dropped 4 bases, with 16 bases sitting between them. In nucleotides, the CDR3 is TGTGCCAGCAGCTTGCTGCAGGGAGGATGGCCAGATACGCAGTATTTT. The encoded protein is CASSLLQGGWPDTQYF.

Ten or more counts support this clonotype. The CDR3 DNA reads TGTGCCAGCAGTGAGTCCCCCTTTACAGGGATGGGCTATGGCTACACCTTC. Its translation: CASSESPFTGMGYGYTF. The chain has TRBV6-1 and TRBJ1-2, with D perhaps matching TRBD1 (6 bases). V dropped 3 bases and J dropped 4 bases, with 21 bases sitting between them. The CDR3 is 17 residues long. Germline V gene sequence: CDR1 MNHNS, CDR2 SASEGT.

This clonotype was observed many times. V and J are TRBV12-3 or TRBV12-4 and TRBJ2-3; TRBD2 might be the D (6 bases). Trimming left V 6 bases short and J 4 bases short, with 11 bases between. There are 13 residues in the CDR3. In DNA, the CDR3 is TGTGCCAGCAGCTCGGGAGCCGCAGATACGCAGTATTTT. It translates to CASSSGAADTQYF.

This clonotype was counted many times. The chain has TRBV6-5 and TRBJ1-5; D is unresolved. Germline V gives CDR1 MNHEY, CDR2 SVGAGI. V gave up 6 bases and J gave up 2 bases, with 8 bases separating them. The CDR3 has 13 residues. The CDR3 nucleotides are TGTGCCAGCAGGCGACTTGGCAATCAGCCCCAGCATTTT. Its translation: CASRRLGNQPQHF.

This clonotype appeared many times. The chain is built from TRBV27 and TRBJ2-7, with D uncertain. This CDR3 region has 14 residues. V was cut by 5 bases and J by 3 bases, with 14 bases left in between. Germline V gene lookup returns CDR1 MNHEY and CDR2 SMNVEV (reference sequence). CDR3 sequence reads: CASSPFSAGYEQYF. CDR3 DNA sequence: TGTGCCAGCAGTCCCTTTTCGGCTGGCTACGAGCAGTACTTC.

The V and J genes are TRBV9 and TRBJ1-2, with 9 nucleotides matching TRBD1. V was clipped by 2 bases and J by 5 bases; unmatched bases: 7. CDR3 length equals 15 residues. CDR1 SGDLS and CDR2 YYNGEE come from the germline V gene. CDR3 nucleotides: TGTGCCAGCAGCGTCCTGGACAGGGGAAGGTATGGCTACACCTTC. Amino acid sequence: CASSVLDRGRYGYTF.

This clonotype was observed at least ten times. The V call is TRBV13, the J call TRBJ2-5; 7 bases map to TRBD2. CDR1 and CDR2 from the germline V gene are PRHDT and FYEKMQ (reference sequence). This CDR3 is built from 14 residues. Trimming at V came to 6 bases and at J to 5 bases, leaving 9 bases not matched to a gene. The CDR3 nucleotides read TGTGCCAGCAGTTCCGCCGGGACTAAGGAGACCCAGTACTTC. Its protein product is CASSSAGTKETQYF.

This clonotype came up many times. The V gene is TRBV7-2, the J gene TRBJ1-2, with a tentative D call TRBD1 (5 bases). V was shortened by 5 bases and J by 4 bases, with 14 bases between the two germline ends. Germline-derived CDR1 and CDR2 are SGHTA and FQGNSA. The CDR3 has 14 amino acids. The CDR3 here is CASSPGLLGYGYTF. The CDR3 DNA is TGTGCCAGCAGCCCAGGGCTCCTTGGCTATGGCTACACCTTC.

This clonotype was recorded at least ten times. This chain links TRBV3-1 with TRBJ2-7, with D perhaps matching TRBD2 (6 bases). Trimming cost V 0 bases and J 4 bases, with 16 bases left between them. Germline V gene lookup returns CDR1 LGHDT and CDR2 YNNKEL (reference sequence). This CDR3 has 16 residues. In DNA form, the CDR3 reads TGTGCCAGCAGCCAAGATCCTACGGGAGCAGGTTACGAGCAGTACTTC. This gives the protein CASSQDPTGAGYEQYF.

This clonotype was observed at least ten times. This chain joins TRBV18 and TRBJ1-1; weak D call: TRBD1 (5 bases). CDR3 length equals 14 residues. The germline V gene has CDR1 KGHSH and CDR2 LQKENI. V was cut by 6 bases and J by 1 base, with 12 bases left in between. Written as DNA, the CDR3 is TGTGCCAGCTCCCCCGGGGCTCCGAACACTGAAGCTTTCTTT. Its translation: CASSPGAPNTEAFF.

This clonotype was observed many times. The chain has TRBV5-1 and TRBJ2-1; the match to TRBD2 covers 12 bases. Germline-derived CDR1 and CDR2 are SGHRS and YFSETQ. The CDR3 is 17 amino acids. V dropped 2 bases and J dropped 1; count of bases not matched to a gene: 4. Written as DNA, the CDR3 is TGCGCCAGCAGCTTTCTAGCGGGAGGGCCTTCCTACAATGAGCAGTTCTTC. It codes for CASSFLAGGPSYNEQFF.

This chain connects TRBV30 to TRBJ2-7; no firm D call. Germline CDR1 and CDR2: GTSNPN and SVGIG (reference sequence). This CDR3 region has 13 residues. Trimming took 0 bases from V and 1 from J, leaving 7 bases between them. The DNA of the CDR3 is TGTGCCTGGAGTGTACAACAGTCCTACGAGCAGTACTTC. Residues: CAWSVQQSYEQYF. Filled out from reference TRBV30 and TRBJ2-7, the complete variable domain reads SQTIHQWPATLVQPVGSPLSLECTVEGTSNPNLYWYRQAAGRGLQLLFYSVGIGQISSEVPQNLSASRPQDRQFILSSKKLLLSDSGFYLCAWSVQQSYEQYFGPGTRLTVT.

In its sample, this clonotype was seen a few times. The chain carries TRBV2 and TRBJ2-3, with 7 bases that match TRBD1. The CDR3 extends over 12 amino acids. CDR1 and CDR2 (germline): SNHLY, FYNNEI. Trimming at V came to 7 bases and at J to 7 bases, leaving 5 bases not matched to a gene. DNA of the CDR3: TGTGCCAGCAAGGAACAGGGGAATACGCAGTATTTT. Protein product: CASKEQGNTQYF.

This clonotype appeared a few times. This chain links TRBV29-1 with TRBJ1-3, with 9 bases lining up with TRBD1. Germline loops: CDR1 SQVTM, CDR2 ANQGSEA. CDR3 length: 15 residues. Trimming cost V 6 bases and J 2 bases; bases outside gene matches: 8. The DNA of the CDR3 is TGCAGCGTCTGGACGGGGGACAGGGCTGGAAACACCATATATTTT. Encoded protein: CSVWTGDRAGNTIYF.

This clonotype appeared many times. This chain connects TRBV12-3 or TRBV12-4 to TRBJ2-3, with TRBD2 identical over 7 bases. The CDR3 loop spans 17 amino acids. V lost 2 bases to trimming and J lost 5 bases; unmatched junction nucleotides: 13. In DNA form, the CDR3 reads TGTGCCAGCAGTTTATTAGCGGGCGGGCCCTTCGAAGATACGCAGTATTTT. Translation: CASSLLAGGPFEDTQYF.

In regard to this clonotype: A much larger clone differs by one base, so this may be a read error. The gene calls are TRBV7-2 and TRBJ1-2; D unresolved. Germline values: CDR1 SGHTA, CDR2 FQGNSA. V lost 6 bases to trimming and J lost 4 bases, with 9 bases between them. The CDR3 runs to 12 residues. CDR3 residues: CASSRVPYGYTF. The CDR3 DNA follows: TGTGCCAGCAGTCGCGTACCCTATGGCTACACCTTC.

This clonotype has ten or more counts. The chain links TRBV29-1 to TRBJ2-7; D may correspond to TRBD1 or TRBD2 (5 bases each). The V end was cut by 5 bases, the J end by 4 bases, with 18 bases between. CDR3 length: 14 amino acids. Germline CDR1 is SQVTM and CDR2 is ANQGSEA. The CDR3 loop reads CSVCDLDRGYEQYF. The DNA of the CDR3 is TGCAGCGTTTGCGATTTAGACAGAGGGTACGAGCAGTACTTC.

This clonotype was detected only a few times. CDR3 amino acids: CSASAGGKNIQYF. Here the CDR3 DNA reads TGCAGTGCTAGCGCAGGGGGAAAAAACATTCAGTACTTC. The chain employs TRBV20-1 and TRBJ2-4, with 7 bases that match TRBD1. This CDR3 comprises 13 residues. Germline CDR1 is DFQATT and CDR2 is SNEGSKA (reference sequence). After removal of 3 bases from V and 4 bases from J, the junction contained 3 bases not matched to a gene.

At least ten counts were recorded for this clonotype. The chain combines TRBV7-2 with TRBJ1-2; D remains unclear. V gave up 1 base and J gave up 5 bases, with 11 bases separating them. This CDR3 contains 14 residues. Germline V CDR1 and CDR2: SGHTA, FQGNSA. The CDR3 DNA is TGTGCCAGCAGCTTAGTAGTGTCCCCTTATGGCTACACCTTC. This gives the protein CASSLVVSPYGYTF.